These 21 T cell receptor beta chains were all obtained from the same sample, sequenced in a study of blood T cell repertoires in COVID-19. The table came from immunoSEQ multiplex PCR; TCRdb's copy has only in-frame clones and leaves some out. The profile shows under 350,000 clones, roughly 86% of them singletons. The material sequenced was PBMCs or T cells enriched from blood (not recorded which). Receptor source: a woman aged 18 to 35 who had recovered from COVID-19.

This clone has just one count. The rearrangement joins TRBV28 to TRBJ1-2, with D uncertain. The CDR3 covers 14 residues. Germline V lookup: CDR1 MDHEN, CDR2 SYDVKM. V lost 2 bases, J lost 1 base, and 8 bases lay in between. The CDR3 region has the DNA TGTGCCAGCAGTTTAGGCAGAAATAACTATGGCTACACCTTC. It translates to CASSLGRNNYGYTF.

The chain carries TRBV5-1 and TRBJ2-1; 8 bases are shared with TRBD2. Unmatched junction bases numbered 15, after V lost 6 bases and J lost 4 bases. The CDR3 loop spans 17 amino acids. Germline-derived CDR1 and CDR2 are SGHRS and YFSETQ. For the CDR3, the DNA is TGCGCCAGCACCGTGGGGGTTCCGGGACTAGTTTACAATGAGCAGTTCTTC. This codes for CASTVGVPGLVYNEQFF.

The rearrangement joins TRBV5-1 to TRBJ2-5; 7 bases agree with TRBD1. CDR3 length: 14 residues. V was pared by 4 bases and J by 5 bases, with 8 bases of the junction left unmatched. Per the germline V gene, CDR1 is SGHRS and CDR2 is YFSETQ. As DNA, the CDR3 is TGCGCCAGCAGCACGACGACAGGGCGGGAGACCCAGTACTTC. This gives the protein CASSTTTGRETQYF.

The chain has TRBV5-1 and TRBJ1-6; 8 nucleotides align to TRBD1. From germline, CDR1 is SGHRS and CDR2 YFSETQ. The CDR3 loop spans 15 amino acids. V was clipped by 7 bases and J by 7 bases; unmatched bases: 10. The CDR3 protein is CASRTGQLRNSPLHF. CDR3 nucleotides: TGCGCCAGCCGGACAGGGCAACTCCGGAATTCACCCCTCCACTTT.

This sequence joins TRBV2 and TRBJ2-1; D perhaps matches TRBD1 (6 bases). Germline V CDR1 and CDR2: SNHLY, FYNNEI. Trimming left V 7 bases short and J 0 bases short, with 10 bases between. The CDR3 totals 14 residues. CDR3 sequence: CASIQGFSYNEQFF. DNA of the CDR3: TGTGCCAGCATACAGGGTTTCTCCTACAATGAGCAGTTCTTC.

The chain combines TRBV5-5 with TRBJ2-1; D is perhaps TRBD2 (5 bases). Germline V gene sequence: CDR1 SGHKS, CDR2 YYEKEE (reference sequence). The CDR3 has 12 residues. V was cut by 7 bases and J by 9 bases, with 14 bases left in between. The CDR3 sequence: CASRDQLGEQFF. The CDR3 DNA reads as TGTGCCAGCCGGGATCAGCTAGGTGAGCAGTTCTTC.

V and J are TRBV19 and TRBJ1-2; TRBD1 matches at 9 bases. V shed 4 bases, J shed 4 bases, and the junction held 7 bases outside the gene matches. Germline CDR1 reads LNHDA; CDR2 reads SQIVND (reference sequence). The length of the CDR3 is 15 residues. The CDR3 DNA sequence: TGTGCCAGTAGTAGACGGGACAGGGACCTCTATGGCTACACCTTC. As protein: CASSRRDRDLYGYTF.

This chain links TRBV27 with TRBJ1-2; D call uncertain. From germline, CDR1 is MNHEY and CDR2 SMNVEV (reference sequence). This CDR3 contains 14 residues. V lost 3 bases and J lost 2, with 10 bases in between. The CDR3 sequence is CASSFSPGNYGYTF. CDR3 sequence (DNA): TGTGCCAGCAGTTTTTCCCCAGGAAACTATGGCTACACCTTC.

This clone was detected only a few times. CDR3 in amino acids: CASSQDPGTGNTEAFF. The CDR3 DNA follows: TGTGCCAGCAGCCAAGATCCCGGGACAGGGAACACTGAAGCTTTCTTT. The chain joins TRBV4-2 to TRBJ1-1; 8 nucleotides match TRBD1. Per germline, CDR1 LGHNA and CDR2 YNFKEQ. The CDR3 covers 16 residues. J was trimmed by 1 base and V by 0 bases; bases with no gene match: 4.

The chain is built from TRBV6-1 and TRBJ1-5; TRBD1 is a possible D gene (5 bases). The CDR3 totals 15 residues. CDR1 and CDR2 from the germline V gene are MNHNS and SASEGT. V lost 1 base, J lost 2 bases, and 9 bases lay in between. CDR3 sequence: CASSEVGGGNQPQHF. CDR3 DNA: TGTGCCAGCAGTGAAGTAGGAGGGGGCAATCAGCCCCAGCATTTT.

The rearrangement joins TRBV2 to TRBJ1-5; D perhaps matches TRBD1 (6 bases). Trimming left V 1 base short and J 0 bases short, with 13 bases between. The germline V gene encodes CDR1 SNHLY and CDR2 FYNNEI. The CDR3 length is 17 residues. The CDR3 bases are TGTGCCAGCAGTGAAGAACGGGACATCCATAGCAATCAGCCCCAGCATTTT. It specifies CASSEERDIHSNQPQHF.

The genes are TRBV28 and TRBJ2-5; 10 bases are shared with TRBD2. Trimming removed 3 bases from V and 4 bases from J; junction bases left unmatched: 8. The CDR3 has 16 residues. The germline CDR1 and CDR2 sequences are MDHEN and SYDVKM. The CDR3 DNA reads as TGTGCCAGCAGTTTCGGTCTAGCGGGAGCCTCAGAGACCCAGTACTTC. Its translation is CASSFGLAGASETQYF. Based on the CDR3 plus reference TRBV28 and TRBJ2-5, the full variable domain is DVKVTQSSRYLVKRTGEKVFLECVQDMDHENMFWYRQDPGLGLRLIYFSYDVKMKEKGDIPEGYSVSREKKERFSLILESASTNQTSMYLCASSFGLAGASETQYFGPGTRLLVL.

This chain connects TRBV14 to TRBJ1-6; D may be TRBD1 (6 bases). This CDR3 has 16 residues. The ends were cut back, 4 bases at V and 3 bases at J, with 13 bases in the middle. In germline, CDR1 is SGHDN, CDR2 FVKESK. CDR3 protein: CASSPSGTYYNSPLHF. The DNA of the CDR3 is TGTGCCAGCAGCCCATCCGGGACATACTATAATTCACCCCTCCACTTT.

This rearrangement joins TRBV13 to TRBJ1-1, with D unclear. The ends were cut back, 2 bases at V and 5 bases at J, with 21 bases in the middle. CDR3 length equals 17 residues. The V gene's germline CDR1 is PRHDT and CDR2 FYEKMQ (reference sequence). CDR3 residues: CASSLRAEGLGRTEAFF. The CDR3 DNA is TGTGCCAGCAGCTTACGAGCGGAGGGCTTGGGGAGGACTGAAGCTTTCTTT.

The J gene is TRBJ2-6, the V gene TRBV6-6, with TRBD1 identical over 12 bases. This CDR3 has 21 residues. The ends lost 5 bases at V and 0 bases at J; junction bases unmatched: 14. Germline V gene lookup returns CDR1 MNHNY and CDR2 SVGAGI (reference sequence). The CDR3 sequence: CASSPPSTGQGASSGANVLTF. The DNA of the CDR3 is TGTGCCAGCAGTCCGCCATCAACGGGACAGGGGGCATCCTCTGGGGCCAACGTCCTGACTTTC.

This clone was recorded only once. V and J are TRBV7-2 and TRBJ2-7; 7 nucleotides match TRBD2. The CDR3 sequence is 17 residues long. J was trimmed by 3 bases and V by 5 bases; bases with no gene match: 16. Per the germline V gene, CDR1 is SGHTA and CDR2 is FQGNSA. As DNA, the CDR3 is TGTGCCAGCAGCCTGAGAGAATTCCGGGACTACTTCTACGAGCAGTACTTC. It specifies CASSLREFRDYFYEQYF.

The chain uses TRBV27 and TRBJ1-2; possibly TRBD1 for D (5 bases). This CDR3 region has 13 residues. CDR1 MNHEY and CDR2 SMNVEV come from the germline V gene (reference sequence). The V end was cut by 8 bases, the J end by 3 bases, with 13 bases between. DNA for the CDR3: TGTGCCAGCCGTCAGCGGGGGTACTATGGCTACACCTTC. This codes for CASRQRGYYGYTF.

V and J are TRBV10-3 and TRBJ2-2; TRBD1 might be the D (6 bases). The CDR3 covers 16 residues. Germline-derived CDR1 and CDR2 are ENHRY and SYGVKD. V lost 0 bases, J lost 3 bases, and 11 bases lay in between. The CDR3: CAISESPGADTGELFF. DNA of the CDR3: TGTGCCATCAGTGAGTCGCCAGGGGCGGACACCGGGGAGCTGTTTTTT.

This sequence joins TRBV4-1 and TRBJ2-7, with 11 bases lining up with TRBD2. The V and J ends lost 0 bases and 2 bases, in that order; junction bases with no gene match: 6. The germline V gene encodes CDR1 MGHRA and CDR2 YSYEKL. This CDR3 contains 17 residues. In nucleotides, the CDR3 is TGCGCCAGCAGCCAAGATGAGGGACTAGCGGTTCCCTACGAGCAGTACTTC. Translating gives CASSQDEGLAVPYEQYF.

The chain uses TRBV30 and TRBJ2-3, with 11 nucleotides matching TRBD2. After removal of 5 bases from V and 6 bases from J, the junction contained 7 bases not matched to a gene. In germline, CDR1 is GTSNPN, CDR2 SVGIG (reference sequence). The length of the CDR3 is 14 residues. The DNA for the CDR3 is TGTGCCTGGGGACTAGCGGGTTTCCTTGATACGCAGTATTTT. Its protein product is CAWGLAGFLDTQYF.

The rearrangement links TRBV25-1 to TRBJ2-7, with 11 bases identical to TRBD1. Germline V gene lookup returns CDR1 MGHDK and CDR2 SYGVNS. The V gene end was trimmed by 4 bases and the J gene end by 2 bases; junction bases not matched to a gene: 10. The CDR3 loop spans 17 amino acids. This chain's CDR3 is CASSALGQGENPYEQYF. The CDR3 DNA is TGTGCCAGCAGTGCATTGGGACAGGGGGAGAATCCCTACGAGCAGTACTTC.